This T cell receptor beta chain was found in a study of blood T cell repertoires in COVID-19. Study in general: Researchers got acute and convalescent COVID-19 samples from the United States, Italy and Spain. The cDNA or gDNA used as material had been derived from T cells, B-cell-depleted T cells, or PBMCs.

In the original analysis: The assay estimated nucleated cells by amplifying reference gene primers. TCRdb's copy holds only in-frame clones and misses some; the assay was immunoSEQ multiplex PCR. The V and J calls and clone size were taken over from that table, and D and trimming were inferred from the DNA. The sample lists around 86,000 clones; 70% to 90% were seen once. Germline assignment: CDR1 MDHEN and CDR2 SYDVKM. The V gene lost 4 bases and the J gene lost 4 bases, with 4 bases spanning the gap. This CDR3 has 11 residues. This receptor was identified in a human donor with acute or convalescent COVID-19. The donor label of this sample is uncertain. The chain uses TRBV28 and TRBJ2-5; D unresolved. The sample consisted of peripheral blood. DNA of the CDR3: TGTGCCAGCAGTTCGTTAGAGACCCAGTACTTC. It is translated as CASSSLETQYF.